Below are 27 T cell receptor beta chains sequenced from a single sample in a study of OX40 agonist ivuxolimab in advanced cancers. Method: immunoSEQ multiplex PCR; TCRdb's copy keeps in-frame clones and lacks some. The sample holds 95,000 to 100,000 clones, 90% seen once. The starting material was CD4+ or CD8+ T cells sorted from blood, obtained in a trial of the OX40 agonist ivuxolimab. These receptors were obtained from an adult with an advanced solid tumor such as melanoma, head and neck, liver or kidney cancer.

V and J are TRBV4-2 and TRBJ2-7; no clear D. Trimming left V 0 bases short and J 4 bases short, with 16 bases between. Germline loops: CDR1 LGHNA, CDR2 YNFKEQ. The length of the CDR3 is 16 residues. DNA of the CDR3: TGTGCCAGCAGCCAAGATCTTGTCAGGCCTAAGTACGAGCAGTACTTC. The encoded protein is CASSQDLVRPKYEQYF.

The CDR3 DNA follows: TGTGCCAGCAACAAACAGGGGAACACTGAAGCTTTCTTT. Protein product: CASNKQGNTEAFF. The chain uses TRBV28 and TRBJ1-1, with a tentative D call TRBD1 (6 bases). This CDR3 is 13 amino acids long. Germline CDR1 reads MDHEN; CDR2 reads SYDVKM. Trimming took 7 bases from V and 1 from J, leaving 10 bases between them.

The chain uses TRBV5-1 and TRBJ2-3; TRBD2 aligns across 7 bases. The CDR3 is 16 amino acids. The junction had 6 bases not matched to a gene; V was cut back by 2 bases and J by 0 bases. Germline CDR1 SGHRS, CDR2 YFSETQ. DNA for the CDR3: TGCGCCAGCAGCTTACCAACTAGCGAAAGCACAGATACGCAGTATTTT. Its translation is CASSLPTSESTDTQYF.

The gene calls are TRBV7-9 and TRBJ1-4; D not certain. This CDR3 spans 16 amino acids. Germline CDR1 and CDR2: SEHNR and FQNEAQ (reference sequence). The germline V and J ends were trimmed by 1 base and 0 bases, with 9 bases remaining between them. The CDR3 sequence: CASSLGDTSTNEKLFF. CDR3 in DNA: TGTGCCAGCAGCTTAGGAGACACCTCAACTAATGAAAAACTGTTTTTT.

This clone was counted ten times or more. Here the CDR3 DNA reads TGCGCCAGCAGGGCAAGGCAAAATAGGGCCTACGAGCAGTACTTC. This gives the protein CASRARQNRAYEQYF. The gene calls are TRBV5-1 and TRBJ2-7, with D hard to call. The V gene lost 5 bases and the J gene lost 2 bases, with 17 bases spanning the gap. CDR3 length: 15 amino acids. Germline CDR1 reads SGHRS; CDR2 reads YFSETQ.

The chain couples TRBV18 to TRBJ2-3; 9 bases agree with TRBD2. V lost 4 bases to trimming and J lost 2 bases; unmatched junction nucleotides: 4. CDR1 is KGHSH, CDR2 LQKENI, per germline. This CDR3 is 15 amino acids long. The CDR3 nucleotides are TGTGCCAGCTCACTTATAGCGGGGGACACAGATACGCAGTATTTT. Amino acid sequence: CASSLIAGDTDTQYF.

This chain uses TRBV5-4 with TRBJ2-1; 11 bases map to TRBD2. CDR3 length: 16 amino acids. V was pared by 2 bases and J by 8 bases, with 9 bases of the junction left unmatched. Germline-derived CDR1 and CDR2 are SGHNT and YYREEE (reference sequence). The CDR3 nucleotides read TGTGCCAGCAGCTTAGGTAGCGGGAGGGCCAGGCATGAGCAGTTCTTC. Protein: CASSLGSGRARHEQFF.

This clone was recorded only once. V is TRBV2 and J is TRBJ2-7, with 10 bases lining up with TRBD2. Germline trimming cut 8 bases from V and 2 bases from J; bases unmatched to any gene: 6. CDR1 SNHLY and CDR2 FYNNEI come from the germline V gene. CDR3 length equals 14 residues. CDR3 region: CASGRTSGTYEQYF. In DNA, the CDR3 is TGTGCCAGCGGGAGGACTAGCGGAACCTACGAGCAGTACTTC.

The chain carries TRBV2 and TRBJ2-3; D is uncertain. Per the germline V gene, CDR1 is SNHLY and CDR2 is FYNNEI. This CDR3 contains 17 residues. Deletions cut 6 bases from V and 4 bases from J, with 23 bases between. Written as DNA, the CDR3 is TGTGCCAGCAGACCTAGAACCTTTCCAGCCGGCGCAGATACGCAGTATTTT. This sequence encodes CASRPRTFPAGADTQYF.

V and J are TRBV4-3 and TRBJ2-7; D may be TRBD2 (6 bases). There are 15 residues in the CDR3. V was clipped by 3 bases and J by 3 bases, with 15 bases between them. Germline CDR1 and CDR2: LGHNA and YSLEER. CDR3 sequence: CASSQDPGTFYEQYF. The DNA of the CDR3 is TGCGCCAGCAGCCAGGACCCCGGGACTTTCTACGAGCAGTACTTC.

The rearrangement uses TRBV6-4 and TRBJ2-6; D uncertain. V lost 6 bases and J lost 4, with 7 bases in between. Germline V lookup: CDR1 MRHNA, CDR2 SNTAGT. There are 13 residues in the CDR3. DNA for the CDR3: TGTGCCAGCAGACCTTCCGGGGCCAACGTCCTGACTTTC. It translates to CASRPSGANVLTF.

The rearrangement joins TRBV4-3 to TRBJ2-3; TRBD2 might be the D (5 bases). Per germline, CDR1 LGHNA and CDR2 YSLEER. The CDR3 is 16 residues long. Trimming removed 1 base from V and 4 bases from J, with 15 bases in between. The CDR3 nucleotides are TGCGCCAGCAGCCAAGTCACACTAGAGGGAGCAGATACGCAGTATTTT. Protein: CASSQVTLEGADTQYF.

The genes are TRBV13 and TRBJ2-3, with TRBD2 identical over 11 bases. This CDR3 region has 16 residues. J gave up 7 bases and V 3 bases, and 9 bases lay outside the gene matches. The germline V gene has CDR1 PRHDT and CDR2 FYEKMQ (reference sequence). The CDR3 sequence is CASSFGLAGGSNTQYF. DNA for the CDR3: TGTGCCAGCAGCTTCGGGCTAGCGGGAGGATCAAATACGCAGTATTTT.

The chain combines TRBV6-5 with TRBJ1-1, with D possibly being TRBD1 (5 bases). Germline V lookup: CDR1 MNHEY, CDR2 SVGAGI. CDR3 length equals 14 residues. V was shortened by 3 bases and J by 2 bases, with 10 bases between the two germline ends. CDR3 sequence (DNA): TGTGCCAGCAGTTATGACAGAGAAAACACTGAAGCTTTCTTT. Amino acids: CASSYDRENTEAFF.

CDR3 protein: CASSLKGNEQFF. The CDR3 bases are TGTGCCAGCAGCTTAAAAGGTAATGAGCAGTTCTTC. The V call is TRBV7-8, the J call TRBJ2-1; D ambiguous. The CDR3 loop spans 12 amino acids. V was cut by 2 bases and J by 7 bases, with 6 bases left in between. Germline CDR1 and CDR2: SGHVS and FQNEAQ. The variable domain in full, with the rest retrieved from reference TRBV7-8 and TRBJ2-1, is GAGVSQSPRYKVAKRGQDVALRCDPISGHVSLFWYQQALGQGPEFLTYFQNEAQLDKSGLPSDRFFAERPEGSVSTLKIQRTQQEDSAVYLCASSLKGNEQFFGPGTRLTVL.

The V gene is TRBV4-1, the J gene TRBJ1-2; D remains unclear. CDR1 and CDR2 (germline): MGHRA, YSYEKL. The V and J ends lost 1 base and 4 bases respectively, with 13 bases between them. The CDR3 totals 15 residues. In nucleotides, the CDR3 is TGCGCCAGCAGCCAAGCATTGGAGGGAAGCTATGGCTACACCTTC. Residues: CASSQALEGSYGYTF.

The chain has TRBV21-1 and TRBJ2-4; TRBD2 is the table's D call and was not checked against the DNA. TRBV21-1 is a documented pseudogene. CDR3 length: 20 residues. CDR3 in amino acids: CASSRETTSGREGLKNIQYF. CDR3 DNA sequence: TGTGCCAGCAGCCGCGAAACGACTAGCGGGAGGGAGGGGTTGAAAAACATTCAGTACTTC.

This clone was detected only once. This rearrangement joins TRBV5-6 to TRBJ2-3; D gene uncertain. The CDR3 contains 11 residues. The germline V gene encodes CDR1 SGHDT and CDR2 YYEEEE. V lost 1 base and J 6 bases, leaving 3 bases between the germline ends. CDR3 DNA sequence: TGTGCCAGCAGCTTGAGGGATACGCAGTATTTT. Protein sequence: CASSLRDTQYF.

The J gene is TRBJ1-6, the V gene TRBV5-1; D might be TRBD1 (5 bases). This CDR3 spans 16 amino acids. The germline V and J ends were trimmed by 4 bases and 7 bases, with 18 bases remaining between them. Per germline, CDR1 SGHRS and CDR2 YFSETQ. CDR3 amino acids: CASSPGLGDGNSPLHF. The DNA of the CDR3 is TGCGCCAGCAGCCCAGGCCTGGGGGACGGCAATTCACCCCTCCACTTT. Using reference TRBV5-1 and TRBJ1-6 for the parts outside the CDR3, the full variable domain is KAGVTQTPRYLIKTRGQQVTLSCSPISGHRSVSWYQQTPGQGLQFLFEYFSETQRNKGNFPGRFSGRQFSNSRSEMNVSTLELGDSALYLCASSPGLGDGNSPLHFGNGTRLTVT.

The chain joins TRBV5-6 to TRBJ1-3; TRBD1 matches at 8 bases. CDR3 length: 14 residues. V shed 1 base and J 4 bases; nucleotides not matched to a gene: 1. Germline V gene sequence: CDR1 SGHDT, CDR2 YYEEEE. CDR3 amino acids: CASSLWDRGNTIYF. CDR3 DNA: TGTGCCAGCAGCTTGTGGGACAGGGGAAACACCATATATTTT. The complete variable domain, with remaining parts taken from reference TRBV5-6 and TRBJ1-3, reads DAGVTQSPTHLIKTRGQQVTLRCSPKSGHDTVSWYQQALGQGPQFIFQYYEEEERQRGNFPDRFSGHQFPNYSSELNVNALLLGDSALYLCASSLWDRGNTIYFGEGSWLTVV.

The V and J genes are TRBV7-2 and TRBJ1-5; D possibly corresponds to TRBD1 (5 bases). Trimming cost V 3 bases and J 2 bases, with 8 bases left between them. The CDR3 is made up of 14 amino acids. Germline CDR1 reads SGHTA; CDR2 reads FQGNSA. The CDR3 DNA sequence: TGTGCCAGCAGCTTTTTAGGGGGCAATCAGCCCCAGCATTTT. Protein product: CASSFLGGNQPQHF.

This sequence joins TRBV30 and TRBJ2-3; D uncertain. The CDR3 has 14 residues. The V gene's germline CDR1 is GTSNPN and CDR2 SVGIG (reference sequence). V shed 1 base and J shed 4 bases, with 12 bases lying between them. The CDR3 protein is CAWSAVTQADTQYF. The CDR3 DNA sequence: TGTGCCTGGAGTGCTGTTACCCAAGCAGATACGCAGTATTTT.

This sequence joins TRBV11-3 and TRBJ2-3, with 7 bases aligning to TRBD2. This CDR3 region has 15 residues. Per the germline V gene, CDR1 is SGHNT and CDR2 is YENEEA. With V trimmed by 5 bases and J by 4 bases, 9 bases remained unmatched. CDR3: CASSPTRAGADTQYF. CDR3 coding DNA: TGTGCCAGCAGCCCCACGAGGGCGGGGGCAGATACGCAGTATTTT.

This clone was detected only a few times. The V gene is TRBV19, the J gene TRBJ1-2, with D possibly being TRBD1 (5 bases). Between the trimmed V and J ends, which lost 3 bases and 0 bases, there was a span of 14 bases. This CDR3 region has 16 residues. Germline CDR1 and CDR2: LNHDA and SQIVND (reference sequence). CDR3 DNA sequence: TGTGCCAGTAGTATGGGAGACAGCTATTCTAACTATGGCTACACCTTC. This translates into CASSMGDSYSNYGYTF.

The rearrangement joins TRBV11-2 to TRBJ2-7; possible D gene TRBD1, 5 bases. Germline CDR1 SGHAT, CDR2 FQNNGV. Trimming stripped 3 bases from V and 0 bases from J, with 9 bases between. The CDR3 sequence is 14 residues long. The CDR3 region is CASSFTQGSYEQYF. For the CDR3, the DNA is TGTGCCAGCAGCTTCACCCAGGGCTCCTACGAGCAGTACTTC.

The chain has TRBV19 and TRBJ1-4; no clear D gene. CDR3 size: 15 residues. Looked up from germline, CDR1 is LNHDA and CDR2 is SQIVND (reference sequence). V dropped 0 bases and J dropped 2 bases, with 7 bases sitting between them. CDR3 bases: TGTGCCAGTAGTATAGATCATGGGACTAATGAAAAACTGTTTTTT. This gives the protein CASSIDHGTNEKLFF.

This chain joins TRBV6-1 and TRBJ2-5; 8 nucleotides align to TRBD2. CDR1 is MNHNS and CDR2 is SASEGT in the germline V gene. V was clipped by 6 bases and J by 5 bases; unmatched bases: 8. This CDR3 is 14 amino acids long. In DNA, the CDR3 is TGTGCCAGCAGCCAAAGCGGGGGCCGGGAGACCCAGTACTTC. Residues: CASSQSGGRETQYF.